A selection of T cell receptor beta chains follows, all from one sample in a study of OX40 agonist ivuxolimab in advanced cancers. Method: immunoSEQ multiplex PCR; TCRdb's copy keeps in-frame clones and lacks some. The sample includes over 25,000 clones, around 85% of them seen just once. The input for sequencing was CD4+ or CD8+ T cells sorted from blood, taken in a trial of the OX40 agonist ivuxolimab. These receptors originate from an adult with an advanced solid tumor such as melanoma, head and neck, liver or kidney cancer. Each CDR3 is given with its conserved first and last residue. D genes are given only for firm matches. The size of a clone is reported for some rows only, either as once, few or many, or as a class for expanded clones.

.,.,TRBV5-6,TRBJ1-5,CASSFGGSDQPQHF,TGTGCCAGCAGCTTCGGCGGATCGGATCAGCCCCAGCATTTT
.,TRBD1,TRBV27,TRBJ2-7,CASSSVGTAYEQYF,TGTGCCAGCAGTTCCGTAGGGACAGCCTACGAGCAGTACTTC
.,.,TRBV4-1,TRBJ1-1,CASSQGNTEAFF,TGCGCCAGCAGCCAAGGAAACACTGAAGCTTTCTTT
few,.,TRBV2,TRBJ2-7,CASSGLLDSMGEQYF,TGTGCCAGCAGTGGACTACTAGACAGTATGGGGGAGCAGTACTTC
many,.,TRBV9,TRBJ1-3,CASSGQTSRNTIYF,TGTGCCAGCAGCGGACAGACCTCTAGAAACACCATATATTTT
.,.,TRBV4-2,TRBJ2-5,CASSQDSASDFQETQYF,TGTGCCAGCAGCCAAGATTCGGCTAGCGATTTCCAAGAGACCCAGTACTTC
.,TRBD1,TRBV6-6,TRBJ2-7,CASKPGQGAYEQYF,TGTGCCAGCAAACCGGGACAGGGGGCCTACGAGCAGTACTTC
once,.,TRBV30,TRBJ2-6,CAWSVHDYNSGANVLTF,TGTGCCTGGAGTGTACATGATTACAACTCTGGGGCCAACGTCCTGACTTTC
.,.,TRBV6-5,TRBJ1-1,CASSYVVNTEAFF,TGTGCCAGCAGTTACGTTGTGAACACTGAAGCTTTCTTT
.,TRBD2,TRBV10-1,TRBJ2-3,CASSERTSGDTQYF,TGCGCCAGCAGTGAGAGGACTAGCGGAGATACGCAGTATTTT
.,TRBD1,TRBV18,TRBJ1-1,CASSPPGTGARYTEAFF,TGTGCCAGCTCACCACCCGGCACAGGGGCGAGGTACACTGAAGCTTTCTTT
.,.,TRBV28,TRBJ2-2,CASSFGGNTNTGELFF,TGTGCCAGCAGTTTCGGTGGGAATACGAACACCGGGGAGCTGTTTTTT
few,.,TRBV6-1,TRBJ2-7,CASKPSGTSPYEQYF,TGTGCCAGCAAACCCTCAGGGACGTCCCCCTACGAGCAGTACTTC
.,.,TRBV7-2,TRBJ2-4,CASSLGRGAVDIQYF,TGTGCCAGCAGCTTAGGTCGGGGGGCCGTGGACATTCAGTACTTC
.,.,TRBV18,TRBJ2-7,CASSGDRTILYEQYF,TGTGCCAGCTCGGGCGACAGGACCATACTTTACGAGCAGTACTTC
.,.,TRBV4-1,TRBJ1-1,CASSQDRTPSAEAFF,TGCGCCAGCAGCCAAGATAGGACCCCGAGCGCTGAAGCTTTCTTT